These 8 T cell receptor beta chains were sequenced from one sample in a study of blood T cells in healthy people across ages. Through a sample-barcoded 5' primer and a J-beta primer mix, a second PCR was run for about 6 to 11 cycles. TCRdb ran MiXCR on the 5' RACE reads and lists one entry per CDR3 protein. The sample gives about 1,600,000 distinct CDR3 sequences, about 43% of which show up once; 7.9% is in the top ten. Sequenced material: blood. These receptors all stem from a young woman in good health.

This sequence joins TRBV11-2 and TRBJ1-5; a weak D match, TRBD1 (5 bases). From germline, CDR1 is SGHAT and CDR2 FQNNGV. The V and J ends lost 5 bases and 8 bases respectively, with 13 bases between them. This CDR3 region has 13 residues. In DNA form, the CDR3 reads TGTGCCAGCAGCCTCCGGGACGATAAGCCCCAGCATTTT. This codes for CASSLRDDKPQHF.

This clonotype occurred a few times. The chain is built from TRBV20-1 and TRBJ2-5; no clear D. V lost 5 bases and J lost 5, with 12 bases in between. The CDR3 sequence is 12 residues long. CDR1 and CDR2 from the germline V gene are DFQATT and SNEGSKA (reference sequence). Written as DNA, the CDR3 is TGCAGTGCTCAAAAACGTGGGGAGACCCAGTACTTC. Encoded protein: CSAQKRGETQYF.

V is TRBV20-1 and J is TRBJ1-5; 8 positions agree with TRBD1. After removal of 4 bases from V and 4 bases from J, the junction contained 6 bases not matched to a gene. Germline lookup yields CDR1 DFQATT and CDR2 SNEGSKA (reference sequence). This CDR3 is built from 14 residues. The CDR3 spells CSATNTGGNQPQHF. The CDR3 DNA follows: TGCAGTGCTACTAATACAGGGGGAAATCAGCCCCAGCATTTT.

Written as DNA, the CDR3 is TGCAGCGTTGGAGGAGGACCCTTAGATGAAAAACTGTTTTTT. This translates into CSVGGGPLDEKLFF. V gene TRBV29-1 combines with J gene TRBJ1-4; D is uncertain. V shed 4 bases and J shed 6 bases, with 15 bases lying between them. This CDR3 has 14 residues. Germline values: CDR1 SQVTM, CDR2 ANQGSEA.

This clonotype was seen only a few times. CDR3 DNA sequence: TGCAGCGTTATATCAGGGGAGACCCAGTACTTC. Protein sequence: CSVISGETQYF. J is TRBJ2-5 and V is TRBV29-1, with D perhaps TRBD1 (5 bases). This CDR3 spans 11 amino acids. Germline CDR1 is SQVTM and CDR2 is ANQGSEA. V lost 5 bases to trimming and J lost 5 bases, with 9 bases between them.

The chain links TRBV30 to TRBJ2-3, with D perhaps assigned TRBD1 or TRBD2 (5 bases each). Germline CDR1 is GTSNPN and CDR2 is SVGIG (reference sequence). V was clipped by 6 bases and J by 14 bases, with 18 bases between them. The CDR3 is made up of 11 amino acids. CDR3 nucleotides: TGTGCCTGCCCCCGTGGGACCAGCGTGTATTTT. Translated: CACPRGTSVYF.

This clonotype has only a few counts. The V gene is TRBV2, the J gene TRBJ1-5, with a tentative D call TRBD1 (6 bases). Trimming removed 6 bases from V and 12 bases from J, with 15 bases in between. This CDR3 has 12 residues. Germline CDR1 reads SNHLY; CDR2 reads FYNNEI. In DNA, the CDR3 is TGTGCCAGCAGCCAAATCGGGACACTCCAGCATTTT. This gives the protein CASSQIGTLQHF.

The chain couples TRBV21-1 to TRBJ2-3; the table assigns TRBD1, which was not confirmed against the DNA. TRBV21-1 is deemed a pseudogene. CDR3 length equals 14 residues. The CDR3 sequence: CASSNPYHTDTQYF. The CDR3 DNA follows: TGTGCCAGCAGCAACCCCTATCACACAGATACGCAGTATTTT.